A single sample gave rise to the 16 T cell receptor beta chains below, sequenced in a study of blood T cell repertoires in COVID-19. The method was immunoSEQ multiplex PCR; TCRdb's version includes in-frame clones alone and lacks a portion of them. The sample lists a few hundred thousand clones, about 86% occurring once. Material for sequencing was peripheral blood. These receptors were taken from a man between 60 and 70 years old who had recovered from COVID-19.

The V call is TRBV3-1 (or the pseudogene TRBV3-2), the J call TRBJ2-1, with 9 bases that match TRBD2. This CDR3 region has 15 residues. Germline lookup yields CDR1 LGHDT and CDR2 YNNKEL (reference sequence). Trimming at V came to 4 bases and at J to 9 bases, leaving 10 bases not matched to a gene. The CDR3 nucleotides are TGTGCCAGCAGCCCCGTAGCGGGGGAGATACGTGAGCAGTTCTTC. This translates into CASSPVAGEIREQFF.

The gene calls are TRBV6-5 and TRBJ2-7; maybe TRBD1 (5 bases). This CDR3 region has 13 residues. Germline assignment: CDR1 MNHEY and CDR2 SVGAGI. The V end lost 5 bases, the J end lost 1 base, and 9 bases lay between the germline ends. The CDR3 here is CASSLQGSYEQYF. The CDR3 DNA reads TGTGCCAGCAGTCTTCAGGGTTCCTACGAGCAGTACTTC.

The J gene is TRBJ1-4, the V gene TRBV5-4; 7 bases line up with TRBD1. The V segment lost 0 bases and the J segment 8 bases; nucleotides outside the gene matches: 7. Per germline, CDR1 SGHNT and CDR2 YYREEE (reference sequence). This CDR3 has 15 residues. CDR3 DNA: TGTGCCAGCAGCTTGGCGAGGGGGCACTTCGAAAAACTGTTTTTT. Translated, it gives CASSLARGHFEKLFF.

The chain joins TRBV2 to TRBJ1-2, with 8 bases aligning to TRBD1. The ends lost 6 bases at V and 8 bases at J; junction bases unmatched: 5. CDR1 and CDR2 (germline): SNHLY, FYNNEI. This CDR3 region has 12 residues. The CDR3: CASRRQGSGYTF. The CDR3 nucleotides are TGTGCCAGCAGGAGACAGGGGTCGGGCTACACCTTC.

V usage is TRBV24-1 and J usage is TRBJ2-1; a weak D match, TRBD2 (6 bases). Trimming pared 4 bases from V and 0 bases from J, leaving 12 bases between. The germline gives CDR1 KGHDR, CDR2 SFDVKD. CDR3 size: 16 residues. CDR3 in amino acids: CATSDPSARSYNEQFF. The CDR3 nucleotides read TGTGCCACCAGTGACCCTAGCGCCCGCTCCTACAATGAGCAGTTCTTC.

The CDR3 DNA follows: TGTGCCAGCAGGAATACAGGGTTGAGCACTGAAGCTTTCTTT. It yields the protein CASRNTGLSTEAFF. The V and J genes are TRBV6-5 and TRBJ1-1; maybe TRBD1 (6 bases). V shed 6 bases and J shed 4 bases, with 15 bases lying between them. This CDR3 is 14 amino acids long. Germline assignment: CDR1 MNHEY and CDR2 SVGAGI.

The genes are TRBV18 and TRBJ2-2; 7 nucleotides line up with TRBD1. The germline V gene encodes CDR1 KGHSH and CDR2 LQKENI. This CDR3 has 17 residues. Trimming took 1 base from V and 4 from J; bases not matched to a gene: 9. The CDR3 region is CASSPRSIQGITGELFF. The CDR3 DNA follows: TGTGCCAGCTCACCACGGTCCATACAGGGGATCACCGGGGAGCTGTTTTTT.

The rearrangement links TRBV11-2 to TRBJ2-7; 9 bases line up with TRBD1. The CDR3 is 15 amino acids. Looked up from germline, CDR1 is SGHAT and CDR2 is FQNNGV. V lost 5 bases and J lost 4; bases outside the gene matches: 9. The DNA of the CDR3 is TGTGCCAGCAGCCTTCGGGGGACAGGGCGTTACGAGCAGTACTTC. The encoded protein is CASSLRGTGRYEQYF.

CDR3: CASGEGGADTQYF. The CDR3 DNA reads TGTGCCAGCGGCGAAGGGGGGGCAGATACGCAGTATTTT. This sequence joins TRBV7-9 and TRBJ2-3, with D perhaps TRBD2 (7 bases). V lost 8 bases, J lost 4 bases, and 13 bases lay in between. Germline assignment: CDR1 SEHNR and CDR2 FQNEAQ (reference sequence). The CDR3 spans 13 residues.

This chain joins TRBV7-3 and TRBJ1-3; D is unclear. Trimming stripped 2 bases from V and 4 bases from J, with 9 bases between. Germline V gene sequence: CDR1 SGHTA, CDR2 FQGTGA. CDR3 length: 14 residues. In nucleotides, the CDR3 is TGTGCCAGCAGCTTAGCGGCCACAGGAAACACCATATATTTT. It is translated as CASSLAATGNTIYF.

This chain connects TRBV30 to TRBJ1-5; D might be TRBD1 (5 bases). Germline V gene data show CDR1 as GTSNPN and CDR2 as SVGIG (reference sequence). The V and J ends lost 3 bases and 5 bases respectively, with 11 bases between them. The CDR3 is 13 amino acids. The CDR3 spells CAWRQGSHQPQHF. The DNA for the CDR3 is TGTGCCTGGAGGCAGGGAAGTCATCAGCCCCAGCATTTT. The full variable domain, completed using reference TRBV30 and TRBJ1-5, is SQTIHQWPATLVQPVGSPLSLECTVEGTSNPNLYWYRQAAGRGLQLLFYSVGIGQISSEVPQNLSASRPQDRQFILSSKKLLLSDSGFYLCAWRQGSHQPQHFGDGTRLSIL.

On this clone: One end of the junction does not line up with germline, which may come from a read error. The chain combines TRBV6-5 with TRBJ1-4; 7 bases align to TRBD1. In germline, CDR1 is MNHEY, CDR2 SVGAGI. CDR3 length equals 15 residues. CDR3 residues: CASRYLDRAGEKLFF. The CDR3 DNA reads as TGTGCCAGCAGATACTTAGACAGGGCAGGTGAAAAACTGTTTTTT.

The rearrangement uses TRBV11-2 and TRBJ2-7; D is unresolved. The CDR3 spans 11 residues. Per the germline V gene, CDR1 is SGHAT and CDR2 is FQNNGV. The V and J ends lost 8 bases and 2 bases respectively, with 7 bases between them. CDR3 in amino acids: CASSGTYEQYF. CDR3 nucleotide sequence: TGTGCCAGCTCCGGTACCTACGAGCAGTACTTC.

This chain links TRBV11-2 with TRBJ1-6; 9 bases agree with TRBD1. J was trimmed by 7 bases and V by 1 base; bases with no gene match: 8. The CDR3 extends over 17 amino acids. Germline loops: CDR1 SGHAT, CDR2 FQNNGV. CDR3 amino acids: CASSLVRTGAFNSPLHF. The CDR3 DNA is TGTGCCAGCAGCTTAGTTAGGACAGGGGCTTTCAATTCACCCCTCCACTTT.

The rearrangement uses TRBV5-4 and TRBJ1-4; 8 nucleotides align to TRBD1. Germline assignment: CDR1 SGHNT and CDR2 YYREEE (reference sequence). V was clipped by 4 bases and J by 7 bases; unmatched bases: 9. CDR3 length: 15 residues. The CDR3 DNA reads as TGTGCCAGCAGCCCGGACAGGGCGGATGGTGAAAAACTGTTTTTT. Translation gives CASSPDRADGEKLFF.

The chain recombines TRBV28 with TRBJ2-7; 9 bases are shared with TRBD1. The germline V gene encodes CDR1 MDHEN and CDR2 SYDVKM. This CDR3 region has 14 residues. J lost 7 bases, V lost 5 bases, and 9 bases had no gene match. In DNA form, the CDR3 reads TGTGCCAGCAGTGACGCCACAGGGGGCAGGGAGCAGTACTTC. It yields the protein CASSDATGGREQYF.